The next 28 T cell receptor beta chains were all read from a single sample in a study of CD8+ T cells in alopecia areata. Specified treatment: oral pan-JAK inhibitor, 5-10 mg twice daily. Isolated RNA was reverse transcribed into cDNA used as the sequencing template. Sequenced by immunoSEQ multiplex PCR; TCRdb stores in-frame clones only, minus some. The table shows approximately 180,000 clones, with 53% occurring only once. The source material was CD8+ T cells sorted from blood, sampled at week 24, from a patient treated with tofacitinib. These receptors all stem from a human donor with alopecia areata.

This clone was seen once. The chain has TRBV12-5 and TRBJ1-1, with D maybe TRBD1 (5 bases). Per germline, CDR1 LGHNT and CDR2 FRNRAP. The CDR3 has 14 residues. The V and J ends lost 0 bases and 4 bases respectively, with 9 bases between them. The CDR3 sequence is CASGLVREGTEAFF. CDR3 DNA sequence: TGTGCTAGTGGTTTGGTCAGGGAGGGCACTGAAGCTTTCTTT.

V gene TRBV11-2 combines with J gene TRBJ2-1; weak D call: TRBD2 (5 bases). Germline-derived CDR1 and CDR2 are SGHAT and FQNNGV. V lost 1 base and J lost 9, with 10 bases in between. The CDR3 sequence is 13 residues long. The CDR3 nucleotides read TGTGCCAGCAGCTTAGGGGAGTGGGGTGAGCAGTTCTTC. It specifies CASSLGEWGEQFF.

Note on this clone: Other DNA sequences from this sample encode an identical CDR3 as well. The V call is TRBV29-1, the J call TRBJ1-2, with 9 bases lining up with TRBD1. J was trimmed by 4 bases and V by 4 bases; bases with no gene match: 1. Germline assignment: CDR1 SQVTM and CDR2 ANQGSEA. The CDR3 is 12 amino acids. The CDR3 coding sequence is TGCAGCGTTGTGGACAGGGGCTATGGCTACACCTTC. Protein: CSVVDRGYGYTF.

The chain joins TRBV4-3 to TRBJ1-1, with unresolved D. The CDR3 consists of 12 residues. V was pared by 1 base and J by 7 bases, with 7 bases between. Germline V gene lookup returns CDR1 LGHNA and CDR2 YSLEER. The CDR3 region has the DNA TGCGCCAGCAGCCAAGGCACATATGAAGCTTTCTTT. Translated: CASSQGTYEAFF.

The J gene is TRBJ1-5, the V gene TRBV6-1; TRBD1 matches at 8 bases. Germline trimming cut 5 bases from V and 14 bases from J; bases unmatched to any gene: 5. Germline V lookup: CDR1 MNHNS, CDR2 SASEGT. The CDR3 loop spans 11 amino acids. The CDR3 here is CASSSDRVKHF. Here the CDR3 DNA reads TGTGCCAGCAGTTCGGACAGGGTTAAGCATTTT.

The rearrangement joins TRBV11-2 to TRBJ2-2; TRBD1 might be the D (6 bases). The CDR3 is 15 amino acids. Per the germline V gene, CDR1 is SGHAT and CDR2 is FQNNGV. The V end lost 4 bases, the J end lost 5 bases, and 14 bases lay between the germline ends. The CDR3 sequence: CASSSSLTGTGELFF. CDR3 DNA: TGTGCCAGCAGCTCCTCCCTAACAGGGACCGGGGAGCTGTTTTTT.

The rearrangement links TRBV4-1 to TRBJ2-7, with D perhaps being TRBD1 or TRBD2 (5 bases each). V lost 2 bases to trimming and J lost 4 bases, with 15 bases between them. The CDR3 sequence is 15 residues long. Germline-derived CDR1 and CDR2 are MGHRA and YSYEKL. CDR3 sequence: CASSQHTGTQYEQYF. In nucleotides, the CDR3 is TGCGCCAGCAGCCAACATACCGGGACCCAGTACGAGCAGTACTTC.

The chain combines TRBV11-2 with TRBJ1-2, with no clear D. The CDR3 runs to 14 residues. Trimming took 5 bases from V and 4 from J, leaving 14 bases between them. CDR1 is SGHAT, CDR2 FQNNGV, per germline. CDR3 DNA: TGTGCCAGCAGCATCACTTCTCGATCCTATGGCTACACCTTC. Protein: CASSITSRSYGYTF.

The chain employs TRBV30 and TRBJ1-2; the D gene is possibly TRBD1 (6 bases). The CDR3 runs to 11 residues. V dropped 4 bases and J dropped 7 bases, with 10 bases sitting between them. Germline V gene lookup returns CDR1 GTSNPN and CDR2 SVGIG (reference sequence). The CDR3, as DNA: TGTGCCTGGACGCAGGGGTTTGGCTACACCTTC. Protein sequence: CAWTQGFGYTF.

The genes are TRBV5-1 and TRBJ2-5; 8 positions agree with TRBD1. The germline V gene encodes CDR1 SGHRS and CDR2 YFSETQ. With V trimmed by 2 bases and J by 4 bases, 13 bases remained unmatched. CDR3 length: 17 residues. CDR3 nucleotides: TGCGCCAGCAGCTTACAGCAGGGGGCGCAGATTAGAGAGACCCAGTACTTC. This encodes CASSLQQGAQIRETQYF.

This clone was counted a few times. The chain recombines TRBV14 with TRBJ2-1; D unresolved. CDR1 and CDR2 (germline): SGHDN, FVKESK. V was pared by 6 bases and J by 10 bases, with 13 bases between. The CDR3 has 12 amino acids. Here the CDR3 reads CASSSSVLEQFF. CDR3 DNA sequence: TGTGCCAGCAGTTCCAGCGTTCTCGAGCAGTTCTTC.

DNA of the CDR3: TGTGCCAGCAGTGAAGAAGCGGGTCAAGGGGATACGCAGTATTTT. It is translated as CASSEEAGQGDTQYF. The gene calls are TRBV6-1 and TRBJ2-3; D is possibly TRBD2 (6 bases). Trimming pared 1 base from V and 6 bases from J, leaving 14 bases between. Germline-derived CDR1 and CDR2 are MNHNS and SASEGT. CDR3 size: 15 residues.

This clone was picked up a small number of times. V is TRBV4-3 and J is TRBJ2-3, with 10 bases identical to TRBD2. After removal of 2 bases from V and 6 bases from J, the junction contained 5 bases not matched to a gene. The CDR3 length is 15 residues. The germline gives CDR1 LGHNA, CDR2 YSLEER. In DNA form, the CDR3 reads TGCGCCAGCAGCCAATCAAGCGGGGGGGTGGATACGCAGTATTTT. As protein: CASSQSSGGVDTQYF.

This chain connects TRBV4-3 to TRBJ1-4, with D uncertain. The V end was cut by 0 bases, the J end by 1 base, with 9 bases between. Germline CDR1 LGHNA, CDR2 YSLEER. The CDR3 totals 16 residues. The CDR3 sequence: CASSQEARRTNEKLFF. CDR3 bases: TGCGCCAGCAGCCAAGAAGCGCGGAGAACTAATGAAAAACTGTTTTTT.

The rearrangement joins TRBV11-2 to TRBJ2-2; D is unresolved. Trimming took 8 bases from V and 7 from J, leaving 11 bases between them. This CDR3 contains 12 residues. Per the germline V gene, CDR1 is SGHAT and CDR2 is FQNNGV. The CDR3: CASRKGGGELFF. CDR3 DNA sequence: TGTGCCAGCCGTAAGGGTGGCGGGGAGCTGTTTTTT.

This clone has a single count. The sample holds other DNA sequences that translate to the same CDR3. This chain links TRBV27 with TRBJ1-5; perhaps TRBD1 as D (5 bases). V was cut by 2 bases and J by 7 bases, with 9 bases left in between. The V gene's germline CDR1 is MNHEY and CDR2 SMNVEV (reference sequence). This CDR3 has 13 residues. The CDR3 DNA reads TGTGCCAGCAGTTTAGGGGGAGGACAGCCCCAGCATTTT. This sequence encodes CASSLGGGQPQHF.

The V call is TRBV7-9, the J call TRBJ1-4; possibly TRBD1 for D (5 bases). In germline, CDR1 is SEHNR, CDR2 FQNEAQ (reference sequence). The CDR3 has 16 residues. The V gene lost 5 bases and the J gene lost 3 bases, with 16 bases spanning the gap. The DNA for the CDR3 is TGTGCCAGCAGCCAGTTCAGGGCGGACCCTAATGAAAAACTGTTTTTT. It codes for CASSQFRADPNEKLFF.

The sample holds a few counts of this clone. The J gene is TRBJ2-7, the V gene TRBV10-3, with 7 bases that match TRBD1. CDR3 length equals 14 residues. The J segment lost 2 bases and the V segment lost 6 bases, leaving 7 bases of the junction unmatched. Germline V gene sequence: CDR1 ENHRY, CDR2 SYGVKD. CDR3 region: CAISDRDSAYEQYF. In DNA, the CDR3 is TGTGCCATCAGCGATAGGGACAGCGCCTACGAGCAGTACTTC.

This chain uses TRBV7-8 with TRBJ2-2; the D gene is possibly TRBD2 (6 bases). The CDR3 contains 16 residues. Germline CDR1 reads SGHVS; CDR2 reads FQNEAQ. Trimming took 5 bases from V and 4 from J, leaving 17 bases between them. The CDR3 loop reads CASSNGRGLLTGELFF. The CDR3 DNA reads TGTGCCAGCAGCAACGGACGGGGACTTCTCACCGGGGAGCTGTTTTTT. Full variable domain (remainder filled in from reference TRBV7-8 and TRBJ2-2): GAGVSQSPRYKVAKRGQDVALRCDPISGHVSLFWYQQALGQGPEFLTYFQNEAQLDKSGLPSDRFFAERPEGSVSTLKIQRTQQEDSAVYLCASSNGRGLLTGELFFGEGSRLTVL.

The chain uses TRBV30 and TRBJ1-2; 7 bases line up with TRBD1. The CDR3 totals 14 residues. Germline CDR1 GTSNPN, CDR2 SVGIG (reference sequence). J gave up 7 bases and V 0 bases, and 8 bases lay outside the gene matches. The CDR3 DNA follows: TGTGCCTGGAGTGTAGGGGGCAGGGTCCGTGGCTACACCTTC. Translating it yields CAWSVGGRVRGYTF.

The rearrangement uses TRBV11-2 and TRBJ1-5; D unresolved. The V gene lost 5 bases and the J gene lost 0 bases, with 11 bases spanning the gap. Germline V gene sequence: CDR1 SGHAT, CDR2 FQNNGV. This CDR3 has 15 amino acids. In DNA, the CDR3 is TGTGCCAGCAGCCGACCGATGTATAGCAATCAGCCCCAGCATTTT. It codes for CASSRPMYSNQPQHF. Drawing the rest from reference TRBV11-2 and TRBJ1-5, the complete variable domain is EAGVAQSPRYKIIEKRQSVAFWCNPISGHATLYWYQQILGQGPKLLIQFQNNGVVDDSQLPKDRFSAERLKGVDSTLKIQPAKLEDSAVYLCASSRPMYSNQPQHFGDGTRLSIL.

In its sample, this clone was seen once. V usage is TRBV5-6 and J usage is TRBJ1-2, with D perhaps TRBD1 (5 bases). Germline assignment: CDR1 SGHDT and CDR2 YYEEEE. The CDR3 consists of 12 residues. V lost 3 bases to trimming and J lost 6 bases, with 9 bases between them. The CDR3 loop reads CASSSRAHGYTF. In nucleotides, the CDR3 is TGTGCCAGCAGCTCCAGGGCCCATGGCTACACCTTC. The full variable domain, its missing parts supplied by reference TRBV5-6 and TRBJ1-2, is DAGVTQSPTHLIKTRGQQVTLRCSPKSGHDTVSWYQQALGQGPQFIFQYYEEEERQRGNFPDRFSGHQFPNYSSELNVNALLLGDSALYLCASSSRAHGYTFGSGTRLTVV.

This clone was detected many times. The J gene is TRBJ2-3, the V gene TRBV19; unclear D gene. The germline gives CDR1 LNHDA, CDR2 SQIVND (reference sequence). The CDR3 is 15 residues long. V dropped 10 bases and J dropped 1 base, with 18 bases sitting between them. CDR3 DNA sequence: TGTGCCACCCAAATTATTGCAGGTGGCACAGATACGCAGTATTTT. Amino acid sequence: CATQIIAGGTDTQYF.

This clone appeared a few times. The V call is TRBV19, the J call TRBJ1-5; possible D gene TRBD1, 5 bases. CDR1 is LNHDA, CDR2 SQIVND, per germline (reference sequence). The CDR3 runs to 15 residues. The V end was cut by 6 bases, the J end by 0 bases, with 12 bases between. The CDR3 DNA follows: TGTGCCAGTAGCCCGGGGGTCTATAGCAATCAGCCCCAGCATTTT. Translating gives CASSPGVYSNQPQHF.

The J gene is TRBJ2-5, the V gene TRBV19, with D possibly being TRBD2 (5 bases). The CDR3 length is 16 residues. The germline V and J ends were trimmed by 3 bases and 2 bases, with 16 bases remaining between them. CDR1 and CDR2 from the germline V gene are LNHDA and SQIVND (reference sequence). Written as DNA, the CDR3 is TGTGCCAGTAGTATTGCCGGCGGACGGAGGCAAGAGACCCAGTACTTC. Its translation is CASSIAGGRRQETQYF.

A few counts support this clone. In nucleotides, the CDR3 is TGTGCCAGCAGCGAGCGGCCGGACAGCTACGAGCAGTACTTC. Encoded protein: CASSERPDSYEQYF. The chain employs TRBV11-2 and TRBJ2-7; the D gene is possibly TRBD1 (6 bases). This CDR3 region has 14 residues. CDR1 and CDR2 (germline): SGHAT, FQNNGV. V was trimmed by 5 bases and J by 3 bases, leaving 14 bases between them. The entire variable domain, with the rest obtained from reference TRBV11-2 and TRBJ2-7, is as follows: EAGVAQSPRYKIIEKRQSVAFWCNPISGHATLYWYQQILGQGPKLLIQFQNNGVVDDSQLPKDRFSAERLKGVDSTLKIQPAKLEDSAVYLCASSERPDSYEQYFGPGTRLTVT.

The chain links TRBV25-1 to TRBJ2-1, with a possible D match to TRBD2 (5 bases). V lost 2 bases, J lost 9 bases, and 14 bases lay in between. This CDR3 spans 14 amino acids. Looked up from germline, CDR1 is MGHDK and CDR2 is SYGVNS. The CDR3 region is CASSEPPGLSEQFF. As DNA, the CDR3 is TGTGCCAGCAGTGAACCCCCTGGACTGAGTGAGCAGTTCTTC.

This sequence joins TRBV27 and TRBJ1-5; a possible D gene is TRBD1 (5 bases). V shed 2 bases and J shed 2 bases, with 10 bases lying between them. The CDR3 runs 15 residues. CDR1 is MNHEY and CDR2 is SMNVEV in the germline V gene (reference sequence). The CDR3 nucleotides read TGTGCCAGCAGTTTACGGGGAGGGGGCAATCAGCCCCAGCATTTT. Protein: CASSLRGGGNQPQHF.